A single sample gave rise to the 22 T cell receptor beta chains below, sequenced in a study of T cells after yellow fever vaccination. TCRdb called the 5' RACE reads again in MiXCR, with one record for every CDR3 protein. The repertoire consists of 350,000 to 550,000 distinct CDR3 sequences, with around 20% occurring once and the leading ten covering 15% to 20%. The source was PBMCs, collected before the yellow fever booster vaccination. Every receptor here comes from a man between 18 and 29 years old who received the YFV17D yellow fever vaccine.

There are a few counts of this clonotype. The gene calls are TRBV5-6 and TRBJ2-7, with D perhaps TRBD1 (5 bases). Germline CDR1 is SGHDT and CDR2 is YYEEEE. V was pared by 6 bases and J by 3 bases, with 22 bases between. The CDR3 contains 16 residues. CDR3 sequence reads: CASTQTRQGQHYEQYF. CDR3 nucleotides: TGTGCCAGCACCCAAACTCGGCAGGGTCAACACTACGAGCAGTACTTC. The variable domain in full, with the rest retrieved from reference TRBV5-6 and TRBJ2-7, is DAGVTQSPTHLIKTRGQQVTLRCSPKSGHDTVSWYQQALGQGPQFIFQYYEEEERQRGNFPDRFSGHQFPNYSSELNVNALLLGDSALYLCASTQTRQGQHYEQYFGPGTRLTVT.

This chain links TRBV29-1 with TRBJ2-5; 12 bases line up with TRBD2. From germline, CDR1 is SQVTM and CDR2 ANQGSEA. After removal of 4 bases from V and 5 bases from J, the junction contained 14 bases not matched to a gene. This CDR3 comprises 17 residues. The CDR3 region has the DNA TGCAGCGTTGCGGCTAGCGGGGGGGATTTGAGTTGGGAGACCCAGTACTTC. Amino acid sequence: CSVAASGGDLSWETQYF.

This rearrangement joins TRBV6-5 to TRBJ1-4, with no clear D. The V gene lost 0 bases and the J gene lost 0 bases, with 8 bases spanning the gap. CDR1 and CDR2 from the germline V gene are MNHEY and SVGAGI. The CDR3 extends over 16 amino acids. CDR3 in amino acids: CASSYSTESTNEKLFF. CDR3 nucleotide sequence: TGTGCCAGCAGTTACTCTACGGAGTCAACTAATGAAAAACTGTTTTTT.

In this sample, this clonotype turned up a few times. The CDR3 reads CASSPVSGTKVGTEAFF. The CDR3 coding sequence is TGTGCCAGCAGCCCGGTCTCCGGGACAAAAGTCGGGACTGAAGCTTTCTTT. The chain joins TRBV5-6 to TRBJ1-1, with D possibly matching TRBD1 (6 bases). Germline V gives CDR1 SGHDT, CDR2 YYEEEE. The V and J ends lost 4 bases and 5 bases respectively, with 24 bases between them. CDR3 length equals 17 residues.

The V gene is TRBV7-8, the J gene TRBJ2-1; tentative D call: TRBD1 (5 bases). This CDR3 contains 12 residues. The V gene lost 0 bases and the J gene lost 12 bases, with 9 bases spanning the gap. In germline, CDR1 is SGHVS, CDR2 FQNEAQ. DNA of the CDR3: TGTGCCAGCAGCTTAGCCCAGGGTGTGCAGTTCTTC. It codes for CASSLAQGVQFF.

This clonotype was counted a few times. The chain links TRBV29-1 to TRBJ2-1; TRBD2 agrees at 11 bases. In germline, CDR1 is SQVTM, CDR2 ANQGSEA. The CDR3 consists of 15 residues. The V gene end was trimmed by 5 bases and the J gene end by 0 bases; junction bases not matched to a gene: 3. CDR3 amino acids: CSVSGTSGSYNEQFF. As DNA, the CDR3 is TGCAGCGTTTCCGGGACTAGCGGCTCCTACAATGAGCAGTTCTTC.

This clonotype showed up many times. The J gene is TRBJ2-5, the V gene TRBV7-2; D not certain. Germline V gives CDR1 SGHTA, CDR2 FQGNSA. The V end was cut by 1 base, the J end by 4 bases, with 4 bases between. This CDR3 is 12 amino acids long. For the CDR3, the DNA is TGTGCCAGCAGCTTAGGCCCAGAGACCCAGTACTTC. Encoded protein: CASSLGPETQYF.

CDR3: CASSYGVYLTDTQYF. The CDR3 region has the DNA TGTGCCAGCAGTTACGGGGTTTATCTCACAGATACGCAGTATTTT. The chain has TRBV6-5 and TRBJ2-3; D remains unclear. Germline CDR1 is MNHEY and CDR2 is SVGAGI. This CDR3 has 15 residues. Trimming removed 2 bases at V and 2 bases at J, with 11 bases between.

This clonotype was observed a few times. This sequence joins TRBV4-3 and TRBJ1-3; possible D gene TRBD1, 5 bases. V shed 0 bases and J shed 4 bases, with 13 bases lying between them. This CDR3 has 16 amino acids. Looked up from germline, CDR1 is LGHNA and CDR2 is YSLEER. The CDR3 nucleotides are TGCGCCAGCAGCCAAGATCGTCCCCAGGGCGGAAACACCATATATTTT. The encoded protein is CASSQDRPQGGNTIYF.

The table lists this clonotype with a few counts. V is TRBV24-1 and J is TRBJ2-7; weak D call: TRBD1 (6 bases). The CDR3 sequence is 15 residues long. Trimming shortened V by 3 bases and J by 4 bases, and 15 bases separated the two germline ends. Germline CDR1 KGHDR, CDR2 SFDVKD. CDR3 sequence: CATSDKRGKWYEQYF. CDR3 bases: TGTGCCACCAGTGATAAGAGGGGGAAATGGTACGAGCAGTACTTC.

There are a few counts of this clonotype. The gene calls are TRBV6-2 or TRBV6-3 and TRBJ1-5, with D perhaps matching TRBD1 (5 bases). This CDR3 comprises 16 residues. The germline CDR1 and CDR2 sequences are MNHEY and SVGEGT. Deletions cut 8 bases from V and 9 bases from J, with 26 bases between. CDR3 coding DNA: TGTGCCAGCTCGCGCCCCCGGGACGGCGGTCTACCGCCCCAGCATTTT. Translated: CASSRPRDGGLPPQHF.

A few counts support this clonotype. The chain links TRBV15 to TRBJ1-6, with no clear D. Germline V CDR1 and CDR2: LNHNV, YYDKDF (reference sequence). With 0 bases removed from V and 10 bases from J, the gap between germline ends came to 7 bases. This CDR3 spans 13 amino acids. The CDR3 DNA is TGTGCCACCAGCAGAGATCGCGAATCACCCCTCCACTTT. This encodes CATSRDRESPLHF. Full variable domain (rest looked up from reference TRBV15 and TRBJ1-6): DAMVIQNPRYQVTQFGKPVTLSCSQTLNHNVMYWYQQKSSQAPKLLFHYYDKDFNNEADTPDNFQSRRPNTSFCFLDIRSPGLGDTAMYLCATSRDRESPLHFGNGTRLTVT.

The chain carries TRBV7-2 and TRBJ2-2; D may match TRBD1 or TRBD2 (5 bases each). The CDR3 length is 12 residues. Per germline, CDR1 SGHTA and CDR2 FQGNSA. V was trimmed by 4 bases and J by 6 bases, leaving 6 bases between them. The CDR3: CASSWDAGELFF. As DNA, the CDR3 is TGTGCCAGCAGCTGGGACGCCGGGGAGCTGTTTTTT.

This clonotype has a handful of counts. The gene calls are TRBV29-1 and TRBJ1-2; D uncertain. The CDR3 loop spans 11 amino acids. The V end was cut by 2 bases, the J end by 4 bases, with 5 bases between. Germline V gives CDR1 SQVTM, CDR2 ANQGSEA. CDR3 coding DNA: TGCAGCGTTGAACAGATCTATGGCTACACCTTC. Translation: CSVEQIYGYTF.

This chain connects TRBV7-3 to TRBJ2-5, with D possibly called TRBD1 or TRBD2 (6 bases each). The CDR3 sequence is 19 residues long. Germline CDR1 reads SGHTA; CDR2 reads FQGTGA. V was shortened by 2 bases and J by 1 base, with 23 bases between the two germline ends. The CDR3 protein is CASSLPLRNSGGPQETQYF. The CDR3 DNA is TGTGCCAGCAGCTTACCCCTTAGGAATAGTGGGGGGCCCCAAGAGACCCAGTACTTC.

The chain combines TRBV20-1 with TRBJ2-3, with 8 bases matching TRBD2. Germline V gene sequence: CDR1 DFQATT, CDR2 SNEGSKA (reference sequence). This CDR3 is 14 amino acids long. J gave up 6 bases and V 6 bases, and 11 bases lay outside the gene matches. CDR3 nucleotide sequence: TGCAGTGCAACAGGGACTAGACCTCCGGATACGCAGTATTTT. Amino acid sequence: CSATGTRPPDTQYF.

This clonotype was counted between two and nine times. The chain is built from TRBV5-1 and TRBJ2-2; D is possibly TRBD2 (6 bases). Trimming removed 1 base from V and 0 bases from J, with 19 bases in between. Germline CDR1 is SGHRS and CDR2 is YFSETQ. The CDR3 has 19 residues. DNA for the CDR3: TGCGCCAGCAGCTTGCAATGGCTGGGGGGACGGACGAACACCGGGGAGCTGTTTTTT. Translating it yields CASSLQWLGGRTNTGELFF.

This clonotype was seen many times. The CDR3, as DNA: TGTGCCAGCACCACGAGGGGGTGGACCTACGAGCAGTACTTC. This sequence encodes CASTTRGWTYEQYF. V is TRBV6-2 or TRBV6-3 and J is TRBJ2-7; D is perhaps TRBD1 (6 bases). Deletions cut 7 bases from V and 2 bases from J, with 15 bases between. The CDR3 contains 14 residues. Per germline, CDR1 MNHEY and CDR2 SVGEGT.

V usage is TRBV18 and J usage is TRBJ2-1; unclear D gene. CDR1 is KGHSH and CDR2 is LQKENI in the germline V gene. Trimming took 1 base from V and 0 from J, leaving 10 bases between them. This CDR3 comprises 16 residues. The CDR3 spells CASSPRISSSYNEQFF. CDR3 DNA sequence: TGTGCCAGCTCACCACGGATTTCGAGCTCCTACAATGAGCAGTTCTTC.

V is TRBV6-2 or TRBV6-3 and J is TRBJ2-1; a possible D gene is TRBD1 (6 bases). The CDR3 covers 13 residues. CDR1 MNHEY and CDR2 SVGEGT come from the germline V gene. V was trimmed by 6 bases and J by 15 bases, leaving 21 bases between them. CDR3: CASSPGWGTSPFF. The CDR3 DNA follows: TGTGCCAGCAGCCCGGGGTGGGGGACATCGCCGTTCTTC.

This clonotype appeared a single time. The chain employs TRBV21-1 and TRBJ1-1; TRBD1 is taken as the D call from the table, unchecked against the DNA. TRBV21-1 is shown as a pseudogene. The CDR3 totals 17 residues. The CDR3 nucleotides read TGTGCCAGCAGCGTCAGGGGGCCACGCGAGATGAACACTGAAGCTTTCTTT. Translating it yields CASSVRGPREMNTEAFF.

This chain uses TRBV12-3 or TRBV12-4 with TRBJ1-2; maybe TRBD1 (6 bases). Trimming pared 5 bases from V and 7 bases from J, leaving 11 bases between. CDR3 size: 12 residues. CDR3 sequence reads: CASSGGAGGYTF. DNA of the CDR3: TGTGCCAGCAGTGGGGGGGCCGGTGGCTACACCTTC.